This is a list of T cell receptor beta chains from one sample in a study of CD8+CD57+ T cells in acquired aplastic anemia. TCRdb reanalysed the reads using MiXCR and keeps one entry per CDR3 protein. The sample carries fewer than 150,000 distinct CDR3 sequences, roughly 50% recorded once. Source material: sorted CD4+, CD8+, or CD8+CD57+ T cells (not recorded which) from PBMCs. All receptors come from a human donor in good health, serving as a control. The conserved cysteine and the conserved F or W are not part of the CDR3 here. Clone size is shown for a subset of rows, as once, few, many or a class of expanded clone.

>NA|TRBJ1-2|TRBV5-5
ASSLWPSNYGYT
>many|TRBJ1-1|TRBV7-9
ASSPMGTEAF
>NA|TRBJ2-1|TRBV10-3
AISGGDLSSNEQF
>NA|TRBJ1-6|TRBV20-1
SAREGQGQPLH
>few|TRBJ1-1|TRBV29-1
SGGQGNTEAF
>NA|TRBJ2-5|TRBV5-5
ASSFRGRGQETQY
>many|TRBJ2-7|TRBV2
ASNLAGGGTYEQY
>NA|TRBJ2-7|TRBV7-2
ASSFLTGTYEQY
>few|TRBJ2-3|TRBV11-2
ASSRLGAGSTDTQY
>NA|TRBJ2-7|TRBV6-5
ASSSRSSYEQY
>many|TRBJ1-1|TRBV9
ASSGERGRAAF
>few|TRBJ2-7|TRBV20-1
SARGSLTSGAYEQY
>NA|TRBJ1-6|TRBV9
ASSASRSSNSPLH
>NA|TRBJ2-5|TRBV18
ASSPGGSPQETQY
>NA|TRBJ2-7|TRBV24-1
ATNHYEQY
>few|TRBJ1-5|TRBV15
ATSSSGGENQPQH
>NA|TRBJ1-3|TRBV25-1
ASSDFRNTIY
>NA|TRBJ2-3|TRBV7-9
ASSPLAGGTQY
>NA|TRBJ1-6|TRBV10-1
AKTGTENSPLH
>NA|TRBJ2-5|TRBV19
ASSIGIGQSRETQY
>many|TRBJ2-3|TRBV6-5
ASSYSTGTSGGAVHTQY
>NA|TRBJ2-1|TRBV27
ASSQIRPGSYNEQF
>NA|TRBJ1-2|TRBV6-1
ASSEPTPSYGYT
>NA|TRBJ2-7|TRBV25-1
ASTYHSAYEQY
>NA|TRBJ1-2|TRBV15
ATSRDREAGYT
>once|TRBJ1-2|TRBV7-6
ASSLLVGYT
>many|TRBJ1-2|TRBV15
ATSRATGVYGYT
>NA|TRBJ1-1|TRBV2
ARNIGIGAF
>many|TRBJ2-5|TRBV11-2
ASNRQKQETQY
>NA|TRBJ2-5|TRBV6-5
ASSSSTSGGAKAQY
>NA|TRBJ2-5|TRBV7-9
ASSWTVQETQY
>NA|TRBJ2-7|TRBV7-9
ASSFVSRDGHEQY
>once|TRBJ2-7|TRBV19
ASSIPGQGANEQY
>many|TRBJ2-3|TRBV11-2
ASSLGPLGRGDTQY
>NA|TRBJ2-3|TRBV10-1
ASSEASGGVADTQY
>NA|TRBJ1-6|TRBV25-1
ASSVGSSYNSPLH
>many|TRBJ2-7|TRBV12-3/TRBV12-4
ASTLESGNYYEQY
>NA|TRBJ1-2|TRBV4-2
ASSQELSGQGYGYT
>NA|TRBJ2-1|TRBV19
ASSTTSGRSYNEQF
>NA|TRBJ1-5|TRBV2
ASRGQSNQPQH
>many|TRBJ1-2|TRBV5-1
ASSLTGGAGATT
>few|TRBJ2-7|TRBV20-1
SASRGKGGYEQY
>many|TRBJ2-7|TRBV30
AWGTTYEQY
>many|TRBJ2-3|TRBV5-1
ASSLVVSGVTDTQY